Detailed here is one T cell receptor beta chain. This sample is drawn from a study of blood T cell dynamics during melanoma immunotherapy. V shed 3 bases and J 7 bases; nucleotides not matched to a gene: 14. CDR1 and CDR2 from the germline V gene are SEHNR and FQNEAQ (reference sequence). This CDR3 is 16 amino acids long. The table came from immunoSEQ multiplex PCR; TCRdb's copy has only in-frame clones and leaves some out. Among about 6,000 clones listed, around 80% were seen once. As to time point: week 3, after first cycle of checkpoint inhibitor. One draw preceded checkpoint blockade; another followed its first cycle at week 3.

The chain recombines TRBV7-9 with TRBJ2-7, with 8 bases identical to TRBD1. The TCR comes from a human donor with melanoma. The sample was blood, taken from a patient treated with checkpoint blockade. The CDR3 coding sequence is TGTGCCAGCAGCTTGAGTGTGGGCCAGGGGGCGCGTGAGCAGTACTTC. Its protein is CASSLSVGQGAREQYF.